This T cell receptor (beta chain) was found in a study of control samples from healthy donors and cancer patients. V lost 6 bases, J lost 4 bases, and 17 bases lay in between. CDR3 length equals 15 residues. In germline, CDR1 is SNHLY, CDR2 FYNNEI. Only in-frame clones appear in the TCRdb table, and some are missing; sequencing was by immunoSEQ multiplex PCR. Among over 75,000 clones listed, roughly nine tenths were seen once. The sequence was obtained from a man aged 25-45 years in good health. Specimen: blood. The rearrangement links TRBV2 to TRBJ2-3; D is possibly TRBD2 (5 bases). CDR3 DNA sequence: TGTGCCAGCAGCTCCGGACGGGCGGGCGCAGATACGCAGTATTTT. Translated: CASSSGRAGADTQYF.